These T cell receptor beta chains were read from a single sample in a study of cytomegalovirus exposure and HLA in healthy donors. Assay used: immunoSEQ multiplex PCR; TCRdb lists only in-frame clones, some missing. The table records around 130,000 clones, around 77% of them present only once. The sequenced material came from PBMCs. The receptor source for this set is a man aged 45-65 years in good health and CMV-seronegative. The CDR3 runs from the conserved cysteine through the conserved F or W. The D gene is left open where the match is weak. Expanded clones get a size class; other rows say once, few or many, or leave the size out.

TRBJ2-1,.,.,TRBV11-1,CASSSRLYNEQFF,TGTGCCAGCAGCTCTCGACTCTACAATGAGCAGTTCTTC
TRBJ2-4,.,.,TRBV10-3,CAISESRFLALGGDIQYF,TGTGCCATCAGTGAGTCGAGGTTCCTAGCCCTAGGAGGTGACATTCAGTACTTC
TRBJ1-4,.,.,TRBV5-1,CASSFGLNEKLFF,TGCGCCAGCAGCTTCGGACTGAATGAAAAACTGTTTTTT
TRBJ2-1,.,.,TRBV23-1,CASGRYNEQFF,TGCGCCAGCGGGAGATACAATGAGCAGTTCTTC
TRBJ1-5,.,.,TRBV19,CASSRGNQPQHF,TGTGCCAGTAGCCGAGGCAATCAGCCCCAGCATTTT
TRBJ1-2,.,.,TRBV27,CASSFGQSYGYTF,TGTGCCAGCAGCTTCGGACAGAGCTATGGCTACACCTTC
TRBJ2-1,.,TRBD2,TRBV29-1,CSVEGTISVSNEQFF,TGCAGCGTTGAGGGGACTATATCCGTGAGCAATGAGCAGTTCTTC
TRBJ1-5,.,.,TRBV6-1,CASSPYQPQHF,TGTGCCAGCAGTCCTTATCAGCCCCAGCATTTT
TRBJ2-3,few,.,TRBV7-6,CASSATMRDTQYF,TGTGCCAGCAGCGCGACCATGAGGGATACGCAGTATTTT
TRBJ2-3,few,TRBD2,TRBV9,CASSAFTSGTFTDTQYF,TGTGCCAGCAGCGCCTTCACTAGCGGGACGTTCACAGATACGCAGTATTTT
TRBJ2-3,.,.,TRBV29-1,CSVVISTDTQYF,TGCAGCGTTGTAATTAGCACAGATACGCAGTATTTT
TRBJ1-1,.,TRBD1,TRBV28,CASSSDRAMNTEAFF,TGTGCCAGCAGTTCCGACAGGGCAATGAACACTGAAGCTTTCTTT
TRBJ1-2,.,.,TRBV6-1,CATKLGEIRSYTF,TGTGCCACGAAACTTGGGGAGATCCGAAGCTACACCTTC
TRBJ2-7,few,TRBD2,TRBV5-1,CASSTSGNDYEQYF,TGCGCCAGCAGCACTAGCGGGAACGACTACGAGCAGTACTTC
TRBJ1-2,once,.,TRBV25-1,CASSELYGYTF,TGTGCCAGCAGTGAACTCTATGGCTACACCTTC
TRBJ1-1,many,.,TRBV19,CASSTTAMNTEAFF,TGTGCCAGTAGTACAACAGCAATGAACACTGAAGCTTTCTTT
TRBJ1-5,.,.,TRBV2,CASSVSTGSQPQHF,TGTGCCAGCAGTGTTTCGACAGGATCTCAGCCCCAGCATTTT
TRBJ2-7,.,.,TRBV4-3,CASSQEEGIEQYF,TGCGCCAGCAGCCAAGAGGAGGGGATTGAGCAGTACTTC
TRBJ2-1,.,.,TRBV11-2,CASSPLASPIEQFF,TGTGCCAGCAGTCCTCTAGCGTCGCCGATTGAGCAGTTCTTC
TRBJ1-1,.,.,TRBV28,CASSLWGGAGNTEAFF,TGTGCCAGCAGTTTATGGGGGGGGGCGGGAAACACTGAAGCTTTCTTT
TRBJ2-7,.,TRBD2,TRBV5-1,CASSLGLAGVRLHYEQYF,TGCGCCAGCAGCTTAGGGCTAGCGGGAGTCCGCCTCCACTACGAGCAGTACTTC
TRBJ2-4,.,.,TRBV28,CASSPRNIQYF,TGTGCCAGCAGTCCTCGTAACATTCAGTACTTC
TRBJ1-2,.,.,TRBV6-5,CASSLHSLANYGYTF,TGTGCCAGCAGTCTCCACTCTTTAGCTAACTATGGCTACACCTTC
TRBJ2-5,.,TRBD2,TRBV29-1,CSVAGTSGRGGETQYF,TGCAGCGTGGCCGGGACTAGCGGGAGAGGCGGTGAGACCCAGTACTTC
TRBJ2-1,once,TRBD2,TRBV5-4,CASSFQAGGYNEQFF,TGTGCCAGCAGCTTCCAAGCGGGAGGTTACAATGAGCAGTTCTTC
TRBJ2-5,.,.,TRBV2,CASIRRAGYQETQYF,TGTGCCAGCATCCGACGAGCGGGCTATCAAGAGACCCAGTACTTC
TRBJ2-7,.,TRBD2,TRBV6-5,CASSYSGTSGSYEQYF,TGTGCCAGCAGTTACTCTGGGACTAGCGGGTCCTACGAGCAGTACTTC
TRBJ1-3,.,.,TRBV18,CASSPRGSGNTIYF,TGTGCCAGCTCACCAAGGGGCTCTGGAAACACCATATATTTT
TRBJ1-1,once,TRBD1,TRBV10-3,CAISETGDTEAFF,TGTGCCATCAGTGAGACAGGGGATACTGAAGCTTTCTTT
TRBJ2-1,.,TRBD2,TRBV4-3,CASSQDRTSYNEQFF,TGCGCCAGCAGCCAAGATCGGACTAGCTACAATGAGCAGTTCTTC
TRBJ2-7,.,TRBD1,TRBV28,CASRRTQGASYEQYF,TGTGCCAGCAGACGTACCCAGGGGGCGAGCTACGAGCAGTACTTC
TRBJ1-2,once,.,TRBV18,CASSPLREHYGYTF,TGTGCCAGCTCCCCACTTCGGGAGCACTATGGCTACACCTTC
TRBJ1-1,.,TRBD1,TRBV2,CASSEVGQKNTEAFF,TGTGCCAGCAGTGAAGTGGGACAGAAGAACACTGAAGCTTTCTTT
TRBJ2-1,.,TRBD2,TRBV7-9,CASSLGTSGSGNEQFF,TGTGCCAGCAGCTTAGGGACTAGCGGGAGCGGCAATGAGCAGTTCTTC
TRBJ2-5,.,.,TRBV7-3,CASSVTGPQETQYF,TGTGCCAGCAGTGTGACAGGTCCACAAGAGACCCAGTACTTC
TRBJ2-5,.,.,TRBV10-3,CATTSSGTSTETQYF,TGTGCCACCACTAGCTCCGGGACTTCGACAGAGACCCAGTACTTC
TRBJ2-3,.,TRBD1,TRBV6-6,CASSYNGQGGTDTQYF,TGTGCCAGCAGTTACAACGGACAGGGGGGAACAGATACGCAGTATTTT
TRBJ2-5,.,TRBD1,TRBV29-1,CTVIQGLETQYF,TGCACCGTTATACAGGGGCTCGAGACCCAGTACTTC
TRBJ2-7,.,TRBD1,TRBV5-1,CASSFEQRGLGEQYF,TGCGCCAGCAGCTTCGAACAGAGGGGGCTGGGTGAGCAGTACTTC
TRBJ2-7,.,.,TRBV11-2,CASSLRGLGGYEQYF,TGTGCCAGCAGCCTAAGGGGCTTGGGCGGCTACGAGCAGTACTTC
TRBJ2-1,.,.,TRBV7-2,CASSLVHGHQSSYNEQFF,TGTGCCAGCAGCTTAGTTCATGGACACCAGAGCTCCTACAATGAGCAGTTCTTC
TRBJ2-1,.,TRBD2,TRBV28,CASGRLAGVVNEQFF,TGTGCCAGCGGTAGACTAGCGGGAGTAGTCAATGAGCAGTTCTTC
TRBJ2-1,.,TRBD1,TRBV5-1,CASSFGDSHNEQFF,TGCGCCAGCAGCTTCGGGGACAGCCACAATGAGCAGTTCTTC
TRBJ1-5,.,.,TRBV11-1,CASSQGGNQPQHF,TGTGCCAGCAGCCAAGGCGGAAATCAGCCCCAGCATTTT
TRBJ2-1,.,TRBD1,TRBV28,CASSLPGQGGEQFF,TGTGCCAGCAGTTTACCGGGACAGGGAGGTGAGCAGTTCTTC
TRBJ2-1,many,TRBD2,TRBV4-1,CASSRDYSYNEQFF,TGCGCCAGCAGCCGGGACTATTCCTACAATGAGCAGTTCTTC
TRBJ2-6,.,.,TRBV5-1,CASSPGVSGANVLTF,TGCGCCAGCAGCCCCGGGGTCTCTGGGGCCAACGTCCTGACTTTC
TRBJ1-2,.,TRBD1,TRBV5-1,CASSPRQGNYGYTF,TGCGCCAGCAGCCCACGACAGGGGAACTATGGCTACACCTTC
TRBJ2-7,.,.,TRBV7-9,CASSLGGSLYEQYF,TGTGCCAGCAGCTTAGGGGGCTCCCTCTACGAGCAGTACTTC
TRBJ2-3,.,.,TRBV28,CASSLPGADTQYF,TGTGCCAGCAGTTTACCGGGAGCTGATACGCAGTATTTT
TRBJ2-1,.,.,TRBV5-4,CASSLGLSSYNEQFF,TGTGCCAGCAGCTTGGGCTTGAGCTCCTACAATGAGCAGTTCTTC
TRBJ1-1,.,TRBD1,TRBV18,CASSPSPGQGNRVAFF,TGTGCCAGCTCACCATCCCCGGGACAGGGTAACAGGGTAGCTTTCTTT
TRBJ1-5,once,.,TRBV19,CASSTGGNWGNQPQHF,TGTGCCAGTAGTACCGGGGGGAACTGGGGAAATCAGCCCCAGCATTTT
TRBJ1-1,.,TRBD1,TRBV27,CASCADRLNTEAFF,TGTGCCAGCTGCGCGGACAGGCTGAACACTGAAGCTTTCTTT
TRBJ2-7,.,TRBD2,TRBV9,CASSVDPSGSYEQYF,TGTGCCAGCAGCGTAGATCCTAGCGGCTCCTACGAGCAGTACTTC
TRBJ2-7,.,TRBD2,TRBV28,CASRTPGAGGSYEQYF,TGTGCCAGCAGAACCCCCGGGGCGGGAGGATCCTACGAGCAGTACTTC